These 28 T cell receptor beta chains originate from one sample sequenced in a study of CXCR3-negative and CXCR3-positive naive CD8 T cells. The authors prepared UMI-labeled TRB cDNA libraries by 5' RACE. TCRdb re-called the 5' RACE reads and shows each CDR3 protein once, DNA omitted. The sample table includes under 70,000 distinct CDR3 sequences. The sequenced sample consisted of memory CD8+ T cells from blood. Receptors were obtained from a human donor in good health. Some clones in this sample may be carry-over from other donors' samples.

The chain's CDR3 is CSARDVRPTLLNTEAFF. V usage is TRBV20-1 and J usage is TRBJ1-1. CDR3 length: 17 amino acids. Germline V lookup: CDR1 DFQATT, CDR2 SNEGSKA (reference sequence).

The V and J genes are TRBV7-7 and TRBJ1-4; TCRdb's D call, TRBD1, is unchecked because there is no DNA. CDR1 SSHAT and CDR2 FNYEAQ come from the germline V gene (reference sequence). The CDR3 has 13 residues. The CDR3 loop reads CAVGEGADEKLFF.

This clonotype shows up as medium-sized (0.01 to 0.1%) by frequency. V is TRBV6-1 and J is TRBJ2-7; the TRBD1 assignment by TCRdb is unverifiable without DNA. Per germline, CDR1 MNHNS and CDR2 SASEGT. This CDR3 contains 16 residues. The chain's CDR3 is CASSEAPGNGAYEQYF.

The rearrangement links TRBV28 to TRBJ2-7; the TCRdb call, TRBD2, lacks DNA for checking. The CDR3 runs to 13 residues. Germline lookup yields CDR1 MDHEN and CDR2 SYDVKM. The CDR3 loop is CASSSRSTYEQYF.

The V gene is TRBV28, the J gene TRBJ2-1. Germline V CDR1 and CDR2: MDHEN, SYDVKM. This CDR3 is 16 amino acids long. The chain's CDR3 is CASSLLDRSSYNEQFF.

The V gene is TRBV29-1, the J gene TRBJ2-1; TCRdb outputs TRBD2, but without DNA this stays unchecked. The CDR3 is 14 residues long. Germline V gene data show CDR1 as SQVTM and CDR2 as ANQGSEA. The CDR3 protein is CSAQAGGPNNEQFF.

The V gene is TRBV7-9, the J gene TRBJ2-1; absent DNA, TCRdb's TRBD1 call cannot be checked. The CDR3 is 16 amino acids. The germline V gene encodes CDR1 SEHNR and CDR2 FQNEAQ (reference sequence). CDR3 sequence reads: CASSLVARALGNEQFF.

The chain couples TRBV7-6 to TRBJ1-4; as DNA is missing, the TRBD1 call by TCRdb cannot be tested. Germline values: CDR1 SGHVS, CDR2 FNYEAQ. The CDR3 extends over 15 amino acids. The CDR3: CASSFSGTTNEKLFF.

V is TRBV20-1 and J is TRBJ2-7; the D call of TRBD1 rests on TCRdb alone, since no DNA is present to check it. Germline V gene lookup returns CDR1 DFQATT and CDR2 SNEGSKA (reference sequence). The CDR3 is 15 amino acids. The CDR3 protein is CSARDLGGHVYEQYF.

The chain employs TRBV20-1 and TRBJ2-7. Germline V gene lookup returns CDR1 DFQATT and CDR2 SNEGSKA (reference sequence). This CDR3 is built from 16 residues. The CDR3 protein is CSARDGVGISAYEQYF.

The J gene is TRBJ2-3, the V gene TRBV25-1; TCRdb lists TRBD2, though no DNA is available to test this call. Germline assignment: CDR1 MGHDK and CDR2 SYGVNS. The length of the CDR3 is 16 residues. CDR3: CASSERAASATDTQYF.

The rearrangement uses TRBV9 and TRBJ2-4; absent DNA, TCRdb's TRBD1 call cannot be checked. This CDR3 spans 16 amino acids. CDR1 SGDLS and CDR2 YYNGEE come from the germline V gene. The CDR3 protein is CASSVEGTGPKNIQYF.

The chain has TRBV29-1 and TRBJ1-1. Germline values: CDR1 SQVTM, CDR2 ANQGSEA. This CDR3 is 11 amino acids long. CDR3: CSVEGDTEAFF. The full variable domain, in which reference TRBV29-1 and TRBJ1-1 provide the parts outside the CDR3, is SAVISQKPSRDICQRGTSLTIQCQVDSQVTMMFWYRQQPGQSLTLIATANQGSEATYESGFVIDKFPISRPNLTFSTLTVSNMSPEDSSIYLCSVEGDTEAFFGQGTRLTVV.

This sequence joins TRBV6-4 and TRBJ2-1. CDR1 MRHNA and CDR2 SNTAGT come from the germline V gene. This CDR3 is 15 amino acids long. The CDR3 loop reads CASSDTSEGYNEQFF.

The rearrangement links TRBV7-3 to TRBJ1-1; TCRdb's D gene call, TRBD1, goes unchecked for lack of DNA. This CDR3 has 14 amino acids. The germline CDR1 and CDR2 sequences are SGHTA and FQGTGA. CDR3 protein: CASSLVGGRTEAFF.

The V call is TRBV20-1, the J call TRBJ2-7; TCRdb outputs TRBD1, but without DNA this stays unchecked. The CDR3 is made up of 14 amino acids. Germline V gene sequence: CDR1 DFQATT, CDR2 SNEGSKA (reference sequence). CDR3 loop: CSAREWGTIHEQYF.

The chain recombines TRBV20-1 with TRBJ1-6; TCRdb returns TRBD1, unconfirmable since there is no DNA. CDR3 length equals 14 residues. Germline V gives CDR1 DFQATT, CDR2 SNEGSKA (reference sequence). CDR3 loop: CSATIGQGYSPLHF.

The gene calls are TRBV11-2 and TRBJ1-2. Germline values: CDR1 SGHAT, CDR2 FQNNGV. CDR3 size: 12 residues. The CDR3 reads CASSRGGYGYTF.

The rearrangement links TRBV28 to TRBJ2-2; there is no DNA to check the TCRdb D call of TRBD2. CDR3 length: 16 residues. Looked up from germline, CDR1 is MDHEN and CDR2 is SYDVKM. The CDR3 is CASSLYTSYPNWELFF. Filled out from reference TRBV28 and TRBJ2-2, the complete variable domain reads DVKVTQSSRYLVKRTGEKVFLECVQDMDHENMFWYRQDPGLGLRLIYFSYDVKMKEKGDIPEGYSVSREKKERFSLILESASTNQTSMYLCASSLYTSYPNWELFFGEGSRLTVL.

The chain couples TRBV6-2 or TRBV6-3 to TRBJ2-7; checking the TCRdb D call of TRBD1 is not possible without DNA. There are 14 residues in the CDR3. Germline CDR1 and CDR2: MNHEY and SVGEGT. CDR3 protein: CASSWETGSYEQYF.

This chain's CDR3 is CSARELQGGYEQYF. The V call is TRBV20-1, the J call TRBJ2-7; the D gene TCRdb calls, TRBD1, cannot be checked with no DNA. The V gene's germline CDR1 is DFQATT and CDR2 SNEGSKA (reference sequence). The CDR3 has 14 amino acids.

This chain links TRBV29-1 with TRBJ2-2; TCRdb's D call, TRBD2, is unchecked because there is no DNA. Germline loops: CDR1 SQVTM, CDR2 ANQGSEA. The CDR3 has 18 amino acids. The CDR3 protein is CSVEAGGGVHSNTGELFF.

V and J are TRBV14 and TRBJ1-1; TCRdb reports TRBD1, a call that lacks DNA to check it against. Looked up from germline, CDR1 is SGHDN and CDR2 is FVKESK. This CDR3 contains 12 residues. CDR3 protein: CASSQDSPGGFF.

The CDR3 sequence: CATGGSSYNEQFF. The V call is TRBV15, the J call TRBJ2-1. The V gene's germline CDR1 is LNHNV and CDR2 YYDKDF (reference sequence). The CDR3 spans 13 residues.

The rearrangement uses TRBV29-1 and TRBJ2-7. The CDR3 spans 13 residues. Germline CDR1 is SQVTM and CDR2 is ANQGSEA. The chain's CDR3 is CSVGEQSSYEQYF.

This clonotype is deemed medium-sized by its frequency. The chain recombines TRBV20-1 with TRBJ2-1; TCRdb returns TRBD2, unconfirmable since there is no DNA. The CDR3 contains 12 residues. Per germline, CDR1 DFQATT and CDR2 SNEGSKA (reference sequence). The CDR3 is CSARTLGNEQFF.

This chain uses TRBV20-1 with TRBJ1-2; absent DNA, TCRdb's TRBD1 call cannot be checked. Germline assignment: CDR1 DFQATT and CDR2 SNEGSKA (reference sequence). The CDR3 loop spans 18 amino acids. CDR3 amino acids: CSARPRPGQGSINYGYTF.

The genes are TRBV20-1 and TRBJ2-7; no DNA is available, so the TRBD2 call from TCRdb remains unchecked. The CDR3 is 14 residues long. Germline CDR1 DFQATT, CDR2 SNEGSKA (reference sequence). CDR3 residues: CSARAASGTYEQYF.